These 10 T cell receptor beta chains share one sample of origin, sequenced in a study of T cell repertoires in aging, cancer and after chemotherapy. TCR beta rearrangements were amplified from peripheral blood genomic DNA. TRB rearrangements spanning V, D and J were amplified using mixed TRB-A/B primers. TCRdb reprocessed the multiplex PCR reads with MiXCR, giving one entry per CDR3 protein. Among 2,000 to 2,500 distinct CDR3 sequences listed, roughly 25% were seen once. Sequenced input: blood. The receptors derive from a human donor with a solid tumor.

By sample share, this clonotype is medium-sized. This chain joins TRBV20-1 and TRBJ1-6; 7 bases align to TRBD1. CDR1 DFQATT and CDR2 SNEGSKA come from the germline V gene (reference sequence). V lost 4 bases to trimming and J lost 7 bases; unmatched junction nucleotides: 4. CDR3 length: 13 residues. In DNA form, the CDR3 reads TGCAGTGCTAAAGGGACAGCCAATTCACCCCTCCACTTT. It translates to CSAKGTANSPLHF.

In this sample, this clonotype turned up a few times. V and J are TRBV6-2 or TRBV6-3 and TRBJ1-1, with unresolved D. The CDR3 extends over 14 amino acids. The V and J ends lost 5 bases and 4 bases respectively, with 14 bases between them. Germline V gene sequence: CDR1 MNHEY, CDR2 SVGEGT. For the CDR3, the DNA is TGTGCCAGCAGTCCCCGACGGTTACGCACTGAAGCTTTCTTT. As protein: CASSPRRLRTEAFF.

This clonotype was observed a handful of times. This chain connects TRBV27 to TRBJ2-3, with 8 nucleotides matching TRBD2. The CDR3 has 17 residues. Trimming removed 4 bases from V and 4 bases from J; junction bases left unmatched: 13. The germline V gene encodes CDR1 MNHEY and CDR2 SMNVEV (reference sequence). As DNA, the CDR3 is TGTGCCAGCAGTTCAGCTCAACCGGGACTAGGGGCAGATACGCAGTATTTT. Residues: CASSSAQPGLGADTQYF.

The rearrangement links TRBV6-2 or TRBV6-3 to TRBJ2-7; unclear D gene. Trimming cost V 0 bases and J 6 bases, with 15 bases left between them. The germline gives CDR1 MNHEY, CDR2 SVGEGT. The CDR3 has 15 amino acids. CDR3 region: CASSYSNAVRVEQYF. In nucleotides, the CDR3 is TGTGCCAGCAGTTACTCTAACGCAGTACGGGTCGAGCAGTACTTC.

This clonotype showed up just a few times. J is TRBJ1-5 and V is TRBV19; D unresolved. The CDR3 is 12 amino acids. Germline CDR1 LNHDA, CDR2 SQIVND (reference sequence). V shed 5 bases and J shed 2 bases, with 4 bases lying between them. CDR3 region: CASSLGNQPQHF. Written as DNA, the CDR3 is TGTGCCAGTAGTCTTGGCAATCAGCCCCAGCATTTT.

As for this clonotype: This sequence may be a read error, since a much larger clone differs from it by one base. The chain couples TRBV20-1 to TRBJ1-1, with 7 nucleotides matching TRBD1. The CDR3 runs 14 residues. CDR1 is DFQATT, CDR2 SNEGSKA, per germline (reference sequence). The CDR3 region has the DNA TGCAGTGCTGCCCGGACAGGTTCGTACACTAAAGCTTTCTTT. Protein: CSAARTGSYTKAFF.

This clonotype has only a few counts. The chain has TRBV6-6 and TRBJ2-5, with 7 nucleotides matching TRBD2. V gave up 2 bases and J gave up 3 bases; unmatched junction bases: 6. This CDR3 region has 15 residues. Germline V gives CDR1 MNHNY, CDR2 SVGAGI (reference sequence). The CDR3 nucleotides are TGTGCCAGCAGTTACGTAACTAGCGCGAAAGAGACCCAGTACTTC. It translates to CASSYVTSAKETQYF.

V usage is TRBV7-6 and J usage is TRBJ1-1; maybe TRBD1 (6 bases). This CDR3 contains 15 residues. Trimming shortened V by 3 bases and J by 0 bases, and 11 bases separated the two germline ends. Looked up from germline, CDR1 is SGHVS and CDR2 is FNYEAQ. Here the CDR3 reads CASSFQGTLNTEAFF. The CDR3 coding sequence is TGTGCCAGCAGCTTCCAAGGGACATTGAACACTGAAGCTTTCTTT.

This clonotype is medium-sized (0.01 to 0.1%) by share. V gene TRBV7-2 combines with J gene TRBJ2-3; D is uncertain. Germline CDR1 is SGHTA and CDR2 is FQGNSA. The CDR3 runs 14 residues. V lost 10 bases to trimming and J lost 3 bases, with 17 bases between them. The CDR3 bases are TGTGCCACCGGTGGGCCCCAATCAACAGATACGCAGTATTTT. It yields the protein CATGGPQSTDTQYF.

The gene calls are TRBV20-1 and TRBJ2-4; D uncertain. Germline V gene lookup returns CDR1 DFQATT and CDR2 SNEGSKA (reference sequence). V lost 1 base to trimming and J lost 5 bases, with 9 bases between them. This CDR3 contains 13 residues. This chain's CDR3 is CSARGAPENIQYF. The CDR3 coding sequence is TGCAGTGCTAGAGGGGCACCTGAAAACATTCAGTACTTC.